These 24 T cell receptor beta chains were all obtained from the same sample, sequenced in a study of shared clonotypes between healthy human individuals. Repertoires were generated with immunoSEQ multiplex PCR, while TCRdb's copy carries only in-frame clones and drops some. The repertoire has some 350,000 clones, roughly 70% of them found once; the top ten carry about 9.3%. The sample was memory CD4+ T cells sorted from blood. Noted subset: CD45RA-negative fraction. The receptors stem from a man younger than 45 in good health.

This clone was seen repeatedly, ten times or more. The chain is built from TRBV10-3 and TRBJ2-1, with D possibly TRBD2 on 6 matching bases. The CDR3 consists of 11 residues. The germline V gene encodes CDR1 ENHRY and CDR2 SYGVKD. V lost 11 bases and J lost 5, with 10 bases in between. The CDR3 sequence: CAGGLNNEQFF. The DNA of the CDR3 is TGTGCCGGAGGACTAAACAATGAGCAGTTCTTC.

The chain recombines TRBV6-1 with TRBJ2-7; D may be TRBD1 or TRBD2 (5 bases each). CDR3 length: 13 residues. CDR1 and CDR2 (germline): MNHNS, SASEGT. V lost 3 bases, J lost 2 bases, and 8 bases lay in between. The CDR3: CASSDQGPYEQYF. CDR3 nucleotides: TGTGCCAGCAGTGATCAGGGACCCTACGAGCAGTACTTC.

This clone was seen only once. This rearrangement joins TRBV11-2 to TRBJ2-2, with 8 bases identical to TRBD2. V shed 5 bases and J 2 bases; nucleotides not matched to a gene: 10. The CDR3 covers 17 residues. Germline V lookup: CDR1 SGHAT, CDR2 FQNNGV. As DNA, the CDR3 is TGTGCCAGCAGCCTCACCGGGCGGGGGGTTAACACCGGGGAGCTGTTTTTT. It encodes CASSLTGRGVNTGELFF.

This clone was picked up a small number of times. As DNA, the CDR3 is TGCGCCAGCCCAACCACTTCGACCGTTTACGAGCAGTACTTC. Translation: CASPTTSTVYEQYF. The rearrangement links TRBV10-2 to TRBJ2-7; D gene uncertain. CDR3 length: 14 residues. V was trimmed by 8 bases and J by 4 bases, leaving 18 bases between them. Germline V gene lookup returns CDR1 WSHSY and CDR2 SAAADI.

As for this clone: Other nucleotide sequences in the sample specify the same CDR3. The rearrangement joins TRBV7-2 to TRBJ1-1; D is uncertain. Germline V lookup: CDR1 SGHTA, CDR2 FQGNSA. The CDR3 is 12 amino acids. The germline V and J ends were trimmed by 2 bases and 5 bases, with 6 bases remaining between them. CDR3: CASSLRETEAFF. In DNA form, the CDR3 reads TGTGCCAGCAGCTTAAGGGAGACTGAAGCTTTCTTT.

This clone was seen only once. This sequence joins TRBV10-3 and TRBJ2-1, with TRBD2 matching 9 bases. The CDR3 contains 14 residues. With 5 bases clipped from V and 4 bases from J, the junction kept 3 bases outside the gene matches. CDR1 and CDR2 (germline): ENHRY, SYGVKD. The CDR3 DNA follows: TGTGCCATCAGTTGGCGGGAGGGATACAATGAGCAGTTCTTC. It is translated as CAISWREGYNEQFF.

The chain's CDR3 is CASRRYQETQYF. CDR3 DNA sequence: TGTGCCAGCAGGAGGTACCAAGAGACCCAGTACTTC. The gene calls are TRBV7-9 and TRBJ2-5, with D unresolved. Germline lookup yields CDR1 SEHNR and CDR2 FQNEAQ (reference sequence). The CDR3 has 12 amino acids. With 6 bases removed from V and 0 bases from J, the gap between germline ends came to 5 bases.

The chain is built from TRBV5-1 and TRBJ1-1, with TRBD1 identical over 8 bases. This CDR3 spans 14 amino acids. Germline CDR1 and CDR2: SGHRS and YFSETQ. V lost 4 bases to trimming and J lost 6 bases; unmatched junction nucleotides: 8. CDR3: CASSVDRVRAEAFF. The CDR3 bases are TGCGCCAGCAGCGTGGACAGGGTGAGAGCTGAAGCTTTCTTT.

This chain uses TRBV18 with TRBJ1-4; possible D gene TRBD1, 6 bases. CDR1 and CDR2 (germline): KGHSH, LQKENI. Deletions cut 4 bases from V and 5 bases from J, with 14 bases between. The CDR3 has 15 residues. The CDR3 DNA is TGTGCCAGCTCACTCAAACAGGGACGAAATGAAAAACTGTTTTTT. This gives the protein CASSLKQGRNEKLFF.

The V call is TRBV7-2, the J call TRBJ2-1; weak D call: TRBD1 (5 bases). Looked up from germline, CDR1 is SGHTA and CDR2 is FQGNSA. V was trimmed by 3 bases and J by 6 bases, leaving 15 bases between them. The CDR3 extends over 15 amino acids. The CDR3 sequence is CASSFTSDMTNEQFF. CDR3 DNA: TGTGCCAGCAGCTTTACCTCGGACATGACCAATGAGCAGTTCTTC.

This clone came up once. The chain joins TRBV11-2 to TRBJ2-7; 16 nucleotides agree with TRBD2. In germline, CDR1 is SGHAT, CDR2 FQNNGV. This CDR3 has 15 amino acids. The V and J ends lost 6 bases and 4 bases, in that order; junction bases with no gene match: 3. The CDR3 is CASRGTSGRGYEQYF. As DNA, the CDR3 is TGTGCCAGCAGGGGGACTAGCGGGAGGGGTTACGAGCAGTACTTC.

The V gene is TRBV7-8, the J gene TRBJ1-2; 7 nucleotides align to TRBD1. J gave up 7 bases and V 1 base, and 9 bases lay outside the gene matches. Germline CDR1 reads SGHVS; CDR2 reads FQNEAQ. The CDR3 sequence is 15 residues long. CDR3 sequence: CASSLGLTGLGGYTF. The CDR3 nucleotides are TGTGCCAGCAGCTTAGGCTTGACAGGGCTGGGTGGCTACACCTTC. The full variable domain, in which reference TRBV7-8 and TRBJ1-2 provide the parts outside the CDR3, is GAGVSQSPRYKVAKRGQDVALRCDPISGHVSLFWYQQALGQGPEFLTYFQNEAQLDKSGLPSDRFFAERPEGSVSTLKIQRTQQEDSAVYLCASSLGLTGLGGYTFGSGTRLTVV.

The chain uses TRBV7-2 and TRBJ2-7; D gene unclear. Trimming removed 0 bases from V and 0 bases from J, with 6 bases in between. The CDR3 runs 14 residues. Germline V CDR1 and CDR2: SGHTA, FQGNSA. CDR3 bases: TGTGCCAGCAGCTTAGCAAGGGCCTCCTACGAGCAGTACTTC. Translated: CASSLARASYEQYF.

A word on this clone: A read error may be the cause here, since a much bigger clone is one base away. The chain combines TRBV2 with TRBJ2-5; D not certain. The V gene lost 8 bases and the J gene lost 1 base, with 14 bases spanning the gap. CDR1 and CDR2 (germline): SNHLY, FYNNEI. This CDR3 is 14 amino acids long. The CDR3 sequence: CASSLITSQETQYF. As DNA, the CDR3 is TGTGCCAGCTCGCTAATCACCAGCCAAGAGACCCAGTACTTC. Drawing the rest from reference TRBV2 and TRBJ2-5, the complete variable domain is EPEVTQTPSHQVTQMGQEVILRCVPISNHLYFYWYRQILGQKVEFLVSFYNNEISEKSEIFDDQFSVERPDGSNFTLKIRSTKLEDSAMYFCASSLITSQETQYFGPGTRLLVL.

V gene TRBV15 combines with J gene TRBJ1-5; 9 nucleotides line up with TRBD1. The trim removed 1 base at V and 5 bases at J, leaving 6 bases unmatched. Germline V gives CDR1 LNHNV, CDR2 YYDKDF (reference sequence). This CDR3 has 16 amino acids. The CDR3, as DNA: TGTGCCACCAGCAGAGGGGGGACAGGGTCTTATCAGCCCCAGCATTTT. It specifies CATSRGGTGSYQPQHF.

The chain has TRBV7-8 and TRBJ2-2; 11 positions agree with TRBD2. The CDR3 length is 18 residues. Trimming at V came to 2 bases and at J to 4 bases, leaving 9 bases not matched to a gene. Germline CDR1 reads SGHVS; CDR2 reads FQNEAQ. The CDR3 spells CASSLILLAGVGTGELFF. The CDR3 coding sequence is TGTGCCAGCAGCTTAATCCTACTAGCGGGAGTGGGCACCGGGGAGCTGTTTTTT.

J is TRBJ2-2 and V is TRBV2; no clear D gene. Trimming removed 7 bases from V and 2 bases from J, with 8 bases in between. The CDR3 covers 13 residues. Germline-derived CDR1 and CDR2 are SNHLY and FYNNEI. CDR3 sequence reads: CASTWENTGELFF. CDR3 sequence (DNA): TGTGCCAGCACGTGGGAAAACACCGGGGAGCTGTTTTTT.

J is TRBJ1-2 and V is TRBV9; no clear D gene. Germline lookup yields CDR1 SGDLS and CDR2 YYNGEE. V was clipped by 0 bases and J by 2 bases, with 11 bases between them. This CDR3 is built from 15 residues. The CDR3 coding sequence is TGTGCCAGCAGCGTAGAAAACACTGGGAACTATGGCTACACCTTC. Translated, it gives CASSVENTGNYGYTF.

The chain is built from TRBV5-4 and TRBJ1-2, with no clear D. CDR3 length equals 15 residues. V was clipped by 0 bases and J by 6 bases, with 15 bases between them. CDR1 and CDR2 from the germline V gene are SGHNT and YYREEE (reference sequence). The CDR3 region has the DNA TGTGCCAGCAGCTTGGCCAGATCCCCTTGGGATGGCTACACCTTC. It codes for CASSLARSPWDGYTF.

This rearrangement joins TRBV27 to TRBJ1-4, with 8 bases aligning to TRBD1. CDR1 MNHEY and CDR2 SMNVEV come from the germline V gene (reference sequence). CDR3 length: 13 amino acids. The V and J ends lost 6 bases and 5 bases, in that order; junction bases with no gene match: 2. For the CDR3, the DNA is TGTGCCAGCAGCAGGGGGCCCAATGAAAAACTGTTTTTT. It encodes CASSRGPNEKLFF.

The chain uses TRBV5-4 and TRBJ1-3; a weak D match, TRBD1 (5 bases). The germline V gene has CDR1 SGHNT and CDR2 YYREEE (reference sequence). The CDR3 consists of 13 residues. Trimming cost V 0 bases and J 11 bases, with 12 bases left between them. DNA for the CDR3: TGTGCCAGCAGCTTGGAACCTCAAGGGGCCATATATTTT. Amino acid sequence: CASSLEPQGAIYF.

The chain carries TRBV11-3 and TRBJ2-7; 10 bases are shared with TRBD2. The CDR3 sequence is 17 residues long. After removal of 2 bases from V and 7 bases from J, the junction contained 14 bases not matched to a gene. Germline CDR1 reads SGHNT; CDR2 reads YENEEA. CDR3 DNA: TGTGCCAGCAGCTTAAGGGGAACTAGCGGGGCAGATTGGGAGCAGTACTTC. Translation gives CASSLRGTSGADWEQYF.

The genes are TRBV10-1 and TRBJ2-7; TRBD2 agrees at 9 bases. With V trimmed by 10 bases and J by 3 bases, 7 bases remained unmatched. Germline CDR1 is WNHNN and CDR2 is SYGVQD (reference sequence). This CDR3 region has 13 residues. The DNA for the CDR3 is TGCGCCAACAAGCATAGCGGGAGCTACGAGCAGTACTTC. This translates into CANKHSGSYEQYF.

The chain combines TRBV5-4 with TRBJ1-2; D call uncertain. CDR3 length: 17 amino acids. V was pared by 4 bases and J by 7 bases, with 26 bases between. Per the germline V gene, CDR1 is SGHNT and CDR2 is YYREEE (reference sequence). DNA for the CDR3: TGTGCCAGCAGCCCGCCTCCGCCGGACGCCTTGTCGTCTGGCTACACCTTC. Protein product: CASSPPPPDALSSGYTF.